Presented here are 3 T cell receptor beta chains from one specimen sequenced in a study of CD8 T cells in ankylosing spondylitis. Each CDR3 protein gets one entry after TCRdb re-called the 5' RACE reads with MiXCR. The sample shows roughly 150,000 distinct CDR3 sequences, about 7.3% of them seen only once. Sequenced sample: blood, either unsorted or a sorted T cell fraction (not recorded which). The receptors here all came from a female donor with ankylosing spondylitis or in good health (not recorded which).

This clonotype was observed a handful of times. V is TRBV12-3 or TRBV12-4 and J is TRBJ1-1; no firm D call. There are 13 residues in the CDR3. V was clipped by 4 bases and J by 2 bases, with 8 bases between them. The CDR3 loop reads CASSSKINTEAFF. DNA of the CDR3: TGTGCCAGCAGTTCAAAGATAAACACTGAAGCTTTCTTT.

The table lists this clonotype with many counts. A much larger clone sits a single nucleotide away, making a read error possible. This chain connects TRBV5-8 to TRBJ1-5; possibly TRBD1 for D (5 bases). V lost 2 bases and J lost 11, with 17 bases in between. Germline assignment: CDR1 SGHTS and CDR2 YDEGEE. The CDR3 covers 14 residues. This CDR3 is CASSFGGVWQSQHF. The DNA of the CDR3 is TGTGCCAGCAGCTTTGGAGGGGTCTGGCAGTCCCAGCATTTT.

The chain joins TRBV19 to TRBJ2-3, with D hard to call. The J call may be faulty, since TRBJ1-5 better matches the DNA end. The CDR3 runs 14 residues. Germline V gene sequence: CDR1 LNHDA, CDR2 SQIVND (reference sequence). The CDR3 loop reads CASSIVGPTDTQHF. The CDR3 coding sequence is TGTGCCAGTAGTATAGTCGGGCCAACAGATACGCAGCATTTT.